Sequencing of this TCR beta chain was carried out in a study of cytomegalovirus exposure and HLA in healthy donors. These donors were members of the approximately 110-subject validation cohort, a group separate from the approximately 640-subject first cohort. The data were produced by immunoSEQ multiplex PCR, yet TCRdb's version contains in-frame clones alone and is incomplete. Altogether 200,000 or so clones are present, more than 65% being singletons, with the ten largest covering 10% to 15%. General study results and limits: The study found most TCR sequences rare, yet found some public TCRs in many donors. Under in vitro conditions, three CMV-associated chains were confirmed as specific for CMV antigens.

The CDR3 spans 15 residues. V lost 3 bases, J lost 10 bases, and 5 bases stayed unmatched. CDR1 is SGHRS, CDR2 YFSETQ, per germline. Of note for this clone: Antigen unknown.

The V gene is TRBV5-1, the J gene TRBJ2-1, with TRBD2 identical over 15 bases. The sample consisted of PBMCs. The source of this sequence is a woman aged 25 to 45 in good health and CMV-seropositive. CDR3 in DNA: TGCGCCAGCAGCTCGGGACTAGCGGGAGGACGGGAGCAGTTCTTC. Its protein is CASSSGLAGGREQFF.